This T cell receptor (beta chain) was captured in a study of Ad26.COV2.S vaccination and SARS-CoV-2 variants. As for this clone: Antigen unknown.

Findings and caveats of the study: The analyses of TCR breadth and depth may have understated the size of total T cell responses. Placebo recipients showed lower spike-specific TCR breadth than vaccinees. Spike-specific CD8+ and CD4+ T cell responses reportedly showed substantial breadth after vaccination.

CDR3 length: 13 residues. V was pared by 0 bases and J by 8 bases, with 6 bases between. Germline V lookup: CDR1 SGHDT, CDR2 YYEEEE. Using immunoSEQ multiplex PCR, the repertoire was profiled, and TCRdb retains in-frame clones only, with some absent. The sample records about 350,000 clones, 90% to 95% being singletons. This clonotype was sampled from a human donor who had recovered from COVID-19. The chain couples TRBV5-6 to TRBJ1-6; D gene ambiguous. The input for sequencing was peripheral blood, taken after recovery from COVID-19. In DNA, the CDR3 is TGTGCCAGCAGCTTGGTGGTGGATTCACCCCTCCACTTT. It translates to CASSLVVDSPLHF.